Listed below are T cell receptor beta chains from one sample, sequenced in a study of T cells in Graves' hyperthyroidism and ophthalmopathy. From the multiplex PCR reads, TCRdb called clonotypes with MiXCR, one entry per CDR3 protein. This table holds 200,000 to 300,000 distinct CDR3 sequences, over 20% found once. The sequenced material came from blood. The receptor source for this set is a woman in her thirties or forties with Graves' ophthalmopathy. Both conserved end residues are part of each CDR3. A D gene is named only where the DNA matches it firmly. Size is stated for part of the rows, as once, few or many counts, or as a class when the clone is expanded.

v_gene	d_gene	j_gene	abundance	CDR3aa	CDR3nt
TRBV6-1	NA	TRBJ1-5	NA	CASRRGPNQPQHF	TGTGCCAGCAGAAGGGGCCCGAATCAGCCCCAGCATTTT
TRBV20-1	NA	TRBJ1-1	NA	CSARDHIGGGGLCTEAFF	TGCAGTGCTAGAGATCACATCGGCGGGGGTGGTCTTTGCACTGAAGCTTTCTTT
TRBV27	TRBD1	TRBJ1-1	many	CASSWTGYTEAFF	TGTGCCAGCAGTTGGACAGGGTACACTGAAGCTTTCTTT
TRBV29-1	NA	TRBJ2-7	few	CSVEGVIAGEQYF	TGCAGCGTCGAGGGGGTAATTGCTGGCGAGCAGTACTTC
TRBV12-3/TRBV12-4	NA	TRBJ2-7	many	CASTGTGPSYEQYF	TGTGCCAGCACGGGGACGGGACCCTCCTACGAGCAGTACTTC
TRBV28	TRBD1	TRBJ1-6	many	CASSPPGQGFSPLHF	TGTGCCAGCAGTCCCCCGGGACAGGGTTTCTCACCCCTCCACTTT
TRBV19	TRBD1	TRBJ1-2	NA	CASRQQGANYGYTF	TGTGCCAGTAGGCAACAGGGGGCTAACTATGGCTACACCTTC
TRBV2	NA	TRBJ1-1	many	CASSGLTGTTEAFF	TGTGCCAGCAGTGGCCTAACGGGCACTACTGAAGCTTTCTTT
TRBV18	TRBD2	TRBJ2-2	once	CASSPAGGPLTGELFF	TGTGCCAGCTCACCAGCGGGAGGGCCTCTCACCGGGGAGCTGTTTTTT
TRBV19	NA	TRBJ1-1	many	CASKVRENTEAFF	TGTGCCAGTAAAGTCAGGGAGAACACTGAAGCTTTCTTT
TRBV6-5	NA	TRBJ1-2	NA	CASSYGSNGYTF	TGTGCCAGCAGTTACGGTAGCAATGGCTACACCTTC
TRBV3-1	NA	TRBJ2-7	many	CASSQDISYYEQYF	TGTGCCAGCAGCCAAGATATCAGCTACTACGAGCAGTACTTC
TRBV7-2	NA	TRBJ2-7	many	CASSLWGASYEQYF	TGTGCCAGCAGCTTATGGGGGGCCTCCTACGAGCAGTACTTC
TRBV12-3/TRBV12-4	TRBD1	TRBJ2-7	NA	CASSISQGYEQYF	TGTGCCAGCAGTATATCACAGGGGTACGAGCAGTACTTC
TRBV7-6	TRBD1	TRBJ1-1	NA	CASSLGTGGVRANGDTEAFF	TGTGCCAGCAGCTTAGGGACAGGGGGCGTAAGAGCAAACGGGGACACTGAAGCTTTCTTT
TRBV2	NA	TRBJ1-2	few	CASSEHTGTYGYTF	TGTGCCAGCAGTGAACATACAGGGACGTATGGCTACACCTTC
TRBV12-3/TRBV12-4	NA	TRBJ2-2	few	CASSLTTASNTGELFF	TGTGCCAGCAGTTTGACGACGGCGTCGAACACCGGGGAGCTGTTTTTT
TRBV6-2/TRBV6-3	NA	TRBJ1-5	NA	CASSYSIRLNQPQHF	TGTGCCAGCAGTTATTCAATCAGGCTCAATCAGCCCCAGCATTTT
TRBV28	TRBD1	TRBJ1-5	many	CASSVGQGYQPQHF	TGTGCCAGCAGCGTGGGACAGGGCTATCAGCCCCAGCATTTT
TRBV28	TRBD1	TRBJ1-5	NA	CASSFTTGGTQPQHF	TGTGCCAGCAGTTTCACGACAGGGGGAACACAGCCCCAGCATTTT
TRBV2	TRBD1	TRBJ2-7	many	CASSDLRTGGYEQYF	TGTGCCAGCAGCGACCTGAGGACAGGGGGATACGAGCAGTACTTC
TRBV28	TRBD1	TRBJ1-2	many	CASSLTGGYSRYTF	TGTGCCAGCAGTTTAACAGGGGGCTACTCACGCTACACCTTC
TRBV6-4	TRBD2	TRBJ2-7	NA	CASTDSGSGEQYF	TGTGCCAGCACCGATAGCGGGAGTGGCGAGCAGTACTTC
TRBV6-2/TRBV6-3	TRBD2	TRBJ2-7	NA	CASRPRGTNYEQYF	TGTGCCAGCAGACCCCGCGGGACTAACTACGAGCAGTACTTC
TRBV28	NA	TRBJ2-7	many	CASSLVTAYEQYF	TGTGCCAGCAGTTTAGTAACCGCCTACGAGCAGTACTTC
TRBV19	TRBD2	TRBJ2-2	many	CASSRLAGAGELFF	TGTGCCAGTAGTAGGCTAGCGGGAGCGGGGGAGCTGTTTTTT
TRBV5-1	TRBD1	TRBJ2-7	NA	CASSLSGTGGKYEQYF	TGCGCCAGCAGCTTGTCCGGGACAGGGGGCAAGTACGAGCAGTACTTC
TRBV6-4	TRBD2	TRBJ2-2	many	CASQQGDRSAGGSNTGELFF	TGTGCCAGCCAACAGGGAGATAGATCAGCGGGAGGATCGAACACCGGGGAGCTGTTTTTT
TRBV12-3/TRBV12-4	TRBD2	TRBJ2-5	NA	CASSIAGGQETQYF	TGTGCCAGCAGTATAGCGGGAGGACAAGAGACCCAGTACTTC
TRBV7-6	NA	TRBJ1-2	many	CASSEGMGYGYTF	TGTGCCAGCAGCGAGGGGATGGGCTATGGCTACACCTTC
TRBV12-3/TRBV12-4	NA	TRBJ1-2	NA	CASSTGQRHYGYTF	TGTGCCAGCAGCACCGGCCAGAGACACTATGGCTACACCTTC
TRBV5-1	NA	TRBJ1-1	many	CASSLGAGTANTEAFF	TGCGCCAGCAGCTTGGGCGCTGGGACTGCTAACACTGAAGCTTTCTTT
TRBV5-1	NA	TRBJ2-5	NA	CASSLGRAQTQYF	TGCGCCAGCAGCTTGGGTCGGGCGCAGACCCAGTACTTC
TRBV28	NA	TRBJ2-7	many	CASATRGTSYEQYF	TGTGCCAGCGCAACGAGAGGGACATCCTACGAGCAGTACTTC
TRBV12-3/TRBV12-4	NA	TRBJ2-2	many	CASSSRVLSTGELFF	TGTGCCAGCAGTTCAAGGGTTCTCAGCACCGGGGAGCTGTTTTTT
TRBV6-1	NA	TRBJ1-5	many	CASSVDTYSNQPQHF	TGTGCCAGCAGTGTAGACACTTATAGCAATCAGCCCCAGCATTTT
TRBV7-8	NA	TRBJ1-1	NA	CASSTQMNTEAFF	TGTGCCAGCAGCACGCAGATGAACACTGAAGCTTTCTTT
TRBV27	NA	TRBJ2-7	many	CASSFGGPGGYEQYF	TGTGCCAGCAGTTTCGGGGGGCCGGGGGGCTACGAGCAGTACTTC
TRBV5-1	TRBD1	TRBJ2-7	many	CASSVGTGVHEQYF	TGCGCCAGCAGCGTAGGGACAGGGGTCCACGAGCAGTACTTC
TRBV7-9	NA	TRBJ2-7	many	CASSLGKDLGEQYF	TGTGCCAGCAGCTTAGGGAAGGACTTGGGGGAGCAGTACTTC
TRBV28	NA	TRBJ2-7	NA	CASTLGGQYF	TGTGCCAGCACCCTTGGAGGGCAGTACTTC
TRBV11-2	NA	TRBJ2-2	many	CASSLGPNTGELFF	TGTGCCAGCAGCTTAGGTCCAAACACCGGGGAGCTGTTTTTT
TRBV15	TRBD1	TRBJ1-3	many	CATSDRQGISGNTIYF	TGTGCCACCAGCGACCGACAGGGGATCTCTGGAAACACCATATATTTT
TRBV20-1	TRBD1	TRBJ2-5	few	CSAATGTGVRETQYF	TGCAGTGCCGCTACCGGGACAGGGGTCAGGGAGACCCAGTACTTC
TRBV5-1	NA	TRBJ2-5	many	CASTRGRTQYF	TGCGCCAGCACCAGAGGTCGGACCCAGTACTTC
TRBV29-1	NA	TRBJ2-2	many	CSVDTGELFF	TGCAGCGTTGACACCGGGGAGCTGTTTTTT
TRBV28	TRBD2	TRBJ2-7	NA	CASSPFSGRNEQYF	TGTGCCAGCAGCCCCTTCAGCGGGAGGAACGAGCAGTACTTC
TRBV27	NA	TRBJ2-5	NA	CVGSFGGKRETQYF	TGTGTCGGCAGTTTCGGTGGGAAACGGGAGACCCAGTACTTC
TRBV6-5	NA	TRBJ2-7	many	CATPIDPPFGEQYF	TGTGCCACCCCCATTGACCCCCCCTTCGGCGAGCAGTACTTC
TRBV28	NA	TRBJ2-2	many	CASSLLARGELFF	TGTGCCAGCAGTTTATTGGCCCGCGGGGAGCTGTTTTTT
TRBV20-1	TRBD1	TRBJ2-7	many	CSARDPGTGTTYEQYF	TGCAGTGCTAGAGATCCCGGGACAGGGACAACCTACGAGCAGTACTTC
TRBV11-2	NA	TRBJ2-6	many	CASSLNIGANVLTF	TGTGCCAGCAGCTTGAATATAGGGGCCAACGTCCTGACTTTC
TRBV4-1	NA	TRBJ2-7	NA	CASSQGRGAYEQYF	TGCGCCAGCAGCCAAGGTAGGGGGGCCTACGAGCAGTACTTC
TRBV20-1	NA	TRBJ2-5	many	CSVRGLGKRETQYF	TGCAGTGTCAGGGGATTGGGCAAAAGAGAGACCCAGTACTTC
TRBV30	NA	TRBJ2-7	many	CAWRTPVDGYEQYF	TGTGCCTGGAGAACCCCAGTGGACGGTTACGAGCAGTACTTC
TRBV27	TRBD1	TRBJ2-5	many	CASKALRIPGQGDETQYF	TGTGCCAGCAAAGCCCTCCGAATTCCGGGACAGGGGGATGAGACCCAGTACTTC
TRBV30	TRBD2	TRBJ2-3	NA	CAWSRAGGRDTQYF	TGTGCCTGGAGCCGAGCGGGAGGGCGAGATACGCAGTATTTT
TRBV12-3/TRBV12-4	TRBD2	TRBJ2-7	few	CASSTTTSGTYEQYF	TGTGCCAGCAGCACAACGACTAGCGGAACCTACGAGCAGTACTTC
TRBV28	NA	TRBJ2-5	NA	CASSSIHRTRRGETQYF	TGTGCCAGCAGTTCTATCCATCGGACACGCCGGGGAGAGACCCAGTACTTC